Each of the 24 T cell receptor beta chains below was sequenced from the same sample in a study of blood T cell repertoires in COVID-19. Sequencing was performed with immunoSEQ multiplex PCR; in TCRdb, only in-frame clones are kept and a portion is missing. Among over 100,000 clones listed, roughly nine tenths were seen once. Sequencing was performed on peripheral blood. Receptors originate from a human donor in a cohort sampled during active COVID-19.

The sample holds one count of this clone. The V call is TRBV10-3, the J call TRBJ1-1, with TRBD1 as a possible D gene (6 bases). CDR1 ENHRY and CDR2 SYGVKD come from the germline V gene. V was trimmed by 6 bases and J by 6 bases, leaving 11 bases between them. The CDR3 is 12 amino acids. The CDR3 sequence: CAISSGESEAFF. The CDR3 DNA reads as TGTGCCATCAGCTCAGGGGAGTCTGAAGCTTTCTTT.

V and J are TRBV29-1 and TRBJ2-6, with D possibly matching TRBD2 (5 bases). Germline V gene data show CDR1 as SQVTM and CDR2 as ANQGSEA. CDR3 length: 13 amino acids. Trimming took 5 bases from V and 2 from J, leaving 7 bases between them. CDR3 coding DNA: TGCAGCGTTCGGGATACTGGGGCCAACGTCCTGACTTTC. It encodes CSVRDTGANVLTF. Drawing the rest from reference TRBV29-1 and TRBJ2-6, the complete variable domain is SAVISQKPSRDICQRGTSLTIQCQVDSQVTMMFWYRQQPGQSLTLIATANQGSEATYESGFVIDKFPISRPNLTFSTLTVSNMSPEDSSIYLCSVRDTGANVLTFGAGSRLTVL.

The chain joins TRBV7-9 to TRBJ2-2; D is ambiguous. This CDR3 is 13 amino acids long. Germline V gene sequence: CDR1 SEHNR, CDR2 FQNEAQ (reference sequence). V lost 6 bases and J lost 5, with 10 bases in between. The CDR3, as DNA: TGTGCCAGCAGTGCACAAGAAACCGGGGAGCTGTTTTTT. It is translated as CASSAQETGELFF.

The chain is built from TRBV7-2 and TRBJ1-3; D uncertain. V gave up 1 base and J gave up 8 bases, with 9 bases separating them. This CDR3 is 13 amino acids long. CDR1 and CDR2 from the germline V gene are SGHTA and FQGNSA. The CDR3 sequence is CASSLVSQDTIYF. The CDR3, as DNA: TGTGCCAGCAGCTTAGTGTCCCAGGACACCATATATTTT.

The chain is built from TRBV28 and TRBJ1-6; tentative D call: TRBD1 (5 bases). Germline assignment: CDR1 MDHEN and CDR2 SYDVKM. V gave up 5 bases and J gave up 7 bases, with 12 bases separating them. The CDR3 has 14 residues. The CDR3 nucleotides are TGTGCCAGCAGTGCTGACAGATGGAATTCACCCCTCCACTTT. Protein sequence: CASSADRWNSPLHF.

This chain uses TRBV7-2 with TRBJ2-1, with D tentatively TRBD2 (6 bases). The V end lost 4 bases, the J end lost 9 bases, and 16 bases lay between the germline ends. CDR1 and CDR2 from the germline V gene are SGHTA and FQGNSA. CDR3 length: 14 amino acids. CDR3 DNA sequence: TGTGCCAGCAGCTCCAGGAGGGAGGTTGGTGAGCAGTTCTTC. It codes for CASSSRREVGEQFF.

This chain links TRBV7-9 with TRBJ2-1, with 7 bases matching TRBD1. V shed 5 bases and J 8 bases; nucleotides not matched to a gene: 9. CDR1 is SEHNR and CDR2 is FQNEAQ in the germline V gene (reference sequence). This CDR3 has 14 amino acids. The CDR3 coding sequence is TGTGCCAGCAGCACCTCGACAGGGTGGGATGAGCAGTTCTTC. This sequence encodes CASSTSTGWDEQFF.

The chain combines TRBV3-1 (or the pseudogene TRBV3-2) with TRBJ1-1; 7 nucleotides match TRBD1. The germline gives CDR1 LGHDT, CDR2 YNNKEL (reference sequence). The CDR3 is made up of 16 amino acids. The V segment lost 0 bases and the J segment 2 bases; nucleotides outside the gene matches: 6. The CDR3 nucleotides read TGTGCCAGCAGCCAAGATTTGACAGGGCGTAACACTGAAGCTTTCTTT. It translates to CASSQDLTGRNTEAFF.

The rearrangement uses TRBV27 and TRBJ2-7; 9 nucleotides line up with TRBD2. Trimming at V came to 10 bases and at J to 7 bases, leaving 20 bases not matched to a gene. From germline, CDR1 is MNHEY and CDR2 SMNVEV (reference sequence). The CDR3 totals 16 residues. This chain's CDR3 is CATMREGGRAFGEQYF. For the CDR3, the DNA is TGTGCCACCATGCGTGAGGGCGGGAGGGCCTTTGGTGAGCAGTACTTC.

The CDR3 sequence is CASTRDRVAEAFF. For the CDR3, the DNA is TGTGCCAGCACTCGAGACAGGGTAGCTGAAGCTTTCTTT. The chain links TRBV28 to TRBJ1-1, with 7 bases lining up with TRBD1. CDR3 length: 13 residues. Trimming at V came to 7 bases and at J to 6 bases, leaving 8 bases not matched to a gene. Germline assignment: CDR1 MDHEN and CDR2 SYDVKM.

This chain connects TRBV19 to TRBJ2-7, with D possibly matching TRBD2 (7 bases). This CDR3 contains 15 residues. Trimming shortened V by 5 bases and J by 5 bases, and 19 bases separated the two germline ends. CDR1 is LNHDA, CDR2 SQIVND, per germline (reference sequence). The CDR3 nucleotides are TGTGCCAGTAGTGCATACAGGGAGGGGAGGGACGAGCAGTACTTC. Translation: CASSAYREGRDEQYF.

The chain recombines TRBV19 with TRBJ2-1; 14 bases fit TRBD2. This CDR3 is built from 15 residues. Trimming removed 6 bases from V and 6 bases from J; junction bases left unmatched: 4. CDR1 LNHDA and CDR2 SQIVND come from the germline V gene (reference sequence). CDR3 bases: TGTGCCAGTAGGGGACTAGCGGGGGAGTCCAATGAGCAGTTCTTC. Amino acid sequence: CASRGLAGESNEQFF.

The gene calls are TRBV25-1 and TRBJ2-2; 7 bases are a match to TRBD1. CDR3 length: 15 residues. CDR1 is MGHDK and CDR2 is SYGVNS in the germline V gene. V gave up 2 bases and J gave up 7 bases; unmatched junction bases: 7. The CDR3 loop is CASSEGQGEIGELFF. In DNA form, the CDR3 reads TGTGCCAGCAGTGAAGGCCAGGGGGAGATCGGGGAGCTGTTTTTT.

This sequence joins TRBV7-8 and TRBJ1-2, with no clear D. Trimming took 5 bases from V and 4 from J, leaving 14 bases between them. Germline assignment: CDR1 SGHVS and CDR2 FQNEAQ. The CDR3 contains 14 residues. In DNA form, the CDR3 reads TGTGCCAGCAGCCGTGGGGAGGTGGGCTATGGCTACACCTTC. This sequence encodes CASSRGEVGYGYTF. The whole variable domain, remainder taken from reference TRBV7-8 and TRBJ1-2, is GAGVSQSPRYKVAKRGQDVALRCDPISGHVSLFWYQQALGQGPEFLTYFQNEAQLDKSGLPSDRFFAERPEGSVSTLKIQRTQQEDSAVYLCASSRGEVGYGYTFGSGTRLTVV.

CDR3: CASSLGRGTQYF. CDR3 coding DNA: TGTGCCAGCAGCCTAGGGCGGGGGACCCAGTACTTC. The V gene is TRBV28, the J gene TRBJ2-5; D might be TRBD2 (6 bases). Deletions cut 6 bases from V and 7 bases from J, with 12 bases between. CDR1 is MDHEN, CDR2 SYDVKM, per germline. CDR3 length: 12 amino acids.

The chain couples TRBV5-1 to TRBJ2-2, with D tentatively TRBD2 (6 bases). This CDR3 comprises 16 residues. The germline V and J ends were trimmed by 1 base and 2 bases, with 12 bases remaining between them. CDR1 and CDR2 (germline): SGHRS, YFSETQ. The DNA for the CDR3 is TGCGCCAGCAGCTTGAGGGGCGGGACCAACACCGGGGAGCTGTTTTTT. Amino acid sequence: CASSLRGGTNTGELFF.

V is TRBV5-4 and J is TRBJ1-6; 8 nucleotides match TRBD1. Germline-derived CDR1 and CDR2 are SGHNT and YYREEE (reference sequence). V trimming: 4 bases; J trimming: 3 bases; junction bases outside the gene matches: 6. This CDR3 contains 16 residues. The CDR3 sequence is CASSGNGTGYNSPLHF. The CDR3 bases are TGTGCCAGCAGCGGGAACGGGACAGGCTATAATTCACCCCTCCACTTT.

This chain links TRBV27 with TRBJ2-7; 7 bases match TRBD1. Trimming took 3 bases from V and 3 from J; bases not matched to a gene: 11. This CDR3 has 16 amino acids. Germline assignment: CDR1 MNHEY and CDR2 SMNVEV (reference sequence). CDR3 residues: CASSFSLGTEYYEQYF. The CDR3 region has the DNA TGTGCCAGCAGTTTCTCACTTGGGACAGAGTACTACGAGCAGTACTTC.

The chain combines TRBV11-3 with TRBJ2-7, with 8 bases matching TRBD2. The CDR3 has 14 amino acids. V gave up 1 base and J gave up 6 bases; unmatched junction bases: 5. Germline V CDR1 and CDR2: SGHNT, YENEEA. CDR3 sequence reads: CASSLVRGVSEQYF. The CDR3 nucleotides read TGTGCCAGCAGCTTAGTGCGGGGGGTATCCGAGCAGTACTTC.

The chain employs TRBV28 and TRBJ1-4; 8 bases agree with TRBD1. The CDR3 has 15 amino acids. V lost 7 bases, J lost 3 bases, and 7 bases stayed unmatched. Germline V gives CDR1 MDHEN, CDR2 SYDVKM. CDR3 residues: CASNRRTGPNEKLFF. The CDR3 coding sequence is TGTGCCAGCAACCGACGGACAGGGCCTAATGAAAAACTGTTTTTT.

This chain connects TRBV9 to TRBJ2-5, with D perhaps TRBD2 (6 bases). V shed 7 bases and J shed 5 bases, with 21 bases lying between them. There are 15 residues in the CDR3. From germline, CDR1 is SGDLS and CDR2 YYNGEE. CDR3 sequence reads: CASSYGGVGGETQYF. In DNA form, the CDR3 reads TGTGCCAGCTCGTACGGCGGGGTCGGAGGGGAGACCCAGTACTTC.

This chain connects TRBV27 to TRBJ2-7; D is unresolved. CDR3 length: 14 amino acids. V dropped 0 bases and J dropped 0 bases, with 6 bases sitting between them. CDR1 MNHEY and CDR2 SMNVEV come from the germline V gene (reference sequence). The CDR3 sequence: CASSLSPNSYEQYF. The CDR3 DNA reads as TGTGCCAGCAGTTTATCGCCTAACTCCTACGAGCAGTACTTC.

CDR3: CASSSPLKNTGELFF. Here the CDR3 DNA reads TGTGCCAGCAGCAGTCCACTCAAAAACACCGGGGAGCTGTTTTTT. The rearrangement links TRBV11-2 to TRBJ2-2; no clear D. The CDR3 covers 15 residues. Germline V CDR1 and CDR2: SGHAT, FQNNGV. The germline V and J ends were trimmed by 5 bases and 2 bases, with 12 bases remaining between them.

The chain employs TRBV2 and TRBJ1-5; TRBD1 might be the D (6 bases). The germline gives CDR1 SNHLY, CDR2 FYNNEI. This CDR3 spans 14 amino acids. The V end was cut by 7 bases, the J end by 4 bases, with 14 bases between. CDR3 residues: CASTPDSINQPQHF. The CDR3 bases are TGTGCCAGCACCCCGGACAGTATTAATCAGCCCCAGCATTTT.